This TCR beta chain was identified in a study of control samples from healthy donors and cancer patients. Profiling relied on immunoSEQ multiplex PCR, and the TCRdb table lists in-frame clones only, not all of them. The sample lists about 230,000 clones; about four fifths were seen once. The material sequenced was PBMCs. This receptor was obtained from a woman aged 55-69 years with lung cancer.

CDR3 nucleotide sequence: TGCGCCAGCAGCTTGGCCGTAGCGGGGAGCACAGATACGCAGTATTTT. It is translated as CASSLAVAGSTDTQYF. This chain uses TRBV5-1 with TRBJ2-3; TRBD2 matches at 8 bases. The CDR3 is 16 residues long. Germline loops: CDR1 SGHRS, CDR2 YFSETQ. Germline trimming cut 0 bases from V and 0 bases from J; bases unmatched to any gene: 3. The complete variable domain, with remaining parts taken from reference TRBV5-1 and TRBJ2-3, reads KAGVTQTPRYLIKTRGQQVTLSCSPISGHRSVSWYQQTPGQGLQFLFEYFSETQRNKGNFPGRFSGRQFSNSRSEMNVSTLELGDSALYLCASSLAVAGSTDTQYFGPGTRLTVL.